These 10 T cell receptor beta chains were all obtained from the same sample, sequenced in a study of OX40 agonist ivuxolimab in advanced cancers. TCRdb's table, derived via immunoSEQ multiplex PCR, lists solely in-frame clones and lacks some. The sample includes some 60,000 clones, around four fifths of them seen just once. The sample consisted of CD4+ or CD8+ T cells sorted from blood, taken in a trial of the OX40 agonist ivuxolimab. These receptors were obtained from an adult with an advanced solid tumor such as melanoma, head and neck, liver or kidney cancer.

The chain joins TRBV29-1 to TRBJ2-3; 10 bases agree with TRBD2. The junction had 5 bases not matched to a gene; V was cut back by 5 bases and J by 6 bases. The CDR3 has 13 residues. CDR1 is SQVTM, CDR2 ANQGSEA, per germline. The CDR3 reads CSVIAGGGDTQYF. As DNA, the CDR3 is TGCAGCGTTATAGCGGGAGGAGGGGATACGCAGTATTTT.

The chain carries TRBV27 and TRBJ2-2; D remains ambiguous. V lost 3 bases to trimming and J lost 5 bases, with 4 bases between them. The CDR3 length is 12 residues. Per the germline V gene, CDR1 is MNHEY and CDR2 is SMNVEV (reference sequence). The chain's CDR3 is CASSFYTGELFF. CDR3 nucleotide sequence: TGTGCCAGCAGTTTTTATACCGGGGAGCTGTTTTTT.

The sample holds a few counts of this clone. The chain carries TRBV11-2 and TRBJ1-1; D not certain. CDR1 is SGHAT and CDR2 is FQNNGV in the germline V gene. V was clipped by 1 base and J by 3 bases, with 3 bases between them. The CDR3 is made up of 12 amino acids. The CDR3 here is CASSLVDTEAFF. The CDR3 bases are TGTGCCAGCAGCTTAGTGGACACTGAAGCTTTCTTT.

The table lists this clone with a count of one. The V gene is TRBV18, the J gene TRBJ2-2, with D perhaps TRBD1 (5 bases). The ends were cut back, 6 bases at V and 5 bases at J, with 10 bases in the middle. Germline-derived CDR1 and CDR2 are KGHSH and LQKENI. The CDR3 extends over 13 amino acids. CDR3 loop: CASSSGWTGELFF. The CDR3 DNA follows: TGTGCCAGCTCCTCAGGGTGGACCGGGGAGCTGTTTTTT.

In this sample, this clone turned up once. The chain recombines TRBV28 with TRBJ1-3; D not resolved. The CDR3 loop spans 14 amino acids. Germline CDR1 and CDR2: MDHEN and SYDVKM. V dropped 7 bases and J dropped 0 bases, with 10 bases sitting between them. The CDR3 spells CASIPGHSGNTIYF. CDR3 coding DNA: TGTGCCAGCATTCCCGGCCACTCTGGAAACACCATATATTTT.

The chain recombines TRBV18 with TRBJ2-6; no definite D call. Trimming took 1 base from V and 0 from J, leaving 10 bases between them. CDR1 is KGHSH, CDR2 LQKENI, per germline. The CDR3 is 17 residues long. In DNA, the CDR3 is TGTGCCAGCTCACCACTATCCCGGAGCTCTGGGGCCAACGTCCTGACTTTC. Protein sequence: CASSPLSRSSGANVLTF.

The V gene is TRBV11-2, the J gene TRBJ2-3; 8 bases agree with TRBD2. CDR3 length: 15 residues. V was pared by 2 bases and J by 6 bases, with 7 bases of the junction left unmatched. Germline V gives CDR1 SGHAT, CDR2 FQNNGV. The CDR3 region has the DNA TGTGCCAGCAGCTTACTAAAGCGGGGGTGGGATACGCAGTATTTT. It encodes CASSLLKRGWDTQYF.

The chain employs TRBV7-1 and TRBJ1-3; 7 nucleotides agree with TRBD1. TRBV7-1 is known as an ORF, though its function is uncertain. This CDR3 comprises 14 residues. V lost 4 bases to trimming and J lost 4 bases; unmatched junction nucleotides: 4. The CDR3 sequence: CASSLDRAGNTIYF. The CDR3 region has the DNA TGTGCCAGCAGCTTAGACAGGGCCGGAAACACCATATATTTT.

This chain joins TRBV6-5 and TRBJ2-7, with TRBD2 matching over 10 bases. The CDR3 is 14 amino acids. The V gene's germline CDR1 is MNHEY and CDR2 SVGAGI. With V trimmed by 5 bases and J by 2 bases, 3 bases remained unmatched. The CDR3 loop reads CASSLAGATYEQYF. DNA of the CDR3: TGTGCCAGCAGTCTAGCGGGAGCGACCTACGAGCAGTACTTC.

The CDR3 loop is CASSRGPGQGAGNTIYF. CDR3 DNA sequence: TGCGCCAGCAGCCGGGGGCCGGGACAGGGGGCTGGAAACACCATATATTTT. The V and J genes are TRBV4-1 and TRBJ1-3, with 11 nucleotides matching TRBD1. This CDR3 has 17 amino acids. V gave up 4 bases and J gave up 2 bases; unmatched junction bases: 7. The germline gives CDR1 MGHRA, CDR2 YSYEKL.